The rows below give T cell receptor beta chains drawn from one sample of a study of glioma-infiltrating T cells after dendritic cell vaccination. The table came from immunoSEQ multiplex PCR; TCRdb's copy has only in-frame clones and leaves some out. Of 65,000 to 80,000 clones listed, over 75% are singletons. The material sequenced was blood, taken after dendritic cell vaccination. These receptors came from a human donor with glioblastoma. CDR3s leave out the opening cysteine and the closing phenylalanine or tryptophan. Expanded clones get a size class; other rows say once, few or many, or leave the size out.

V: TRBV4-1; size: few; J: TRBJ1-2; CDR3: ASSQGRGYT
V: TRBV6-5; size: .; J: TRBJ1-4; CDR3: ASSARQSNEKLF
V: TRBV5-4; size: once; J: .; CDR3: ASSWGVGAYEQY
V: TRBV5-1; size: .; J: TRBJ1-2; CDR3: ASSFQQNYGYT
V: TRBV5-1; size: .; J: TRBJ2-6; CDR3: ASSSPGQGAGANVLT
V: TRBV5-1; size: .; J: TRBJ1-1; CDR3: ASSPGQGMVTEAF
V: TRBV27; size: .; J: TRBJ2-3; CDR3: ASGSGRPPYTQY
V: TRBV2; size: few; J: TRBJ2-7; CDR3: ASSSGQGRNEQY
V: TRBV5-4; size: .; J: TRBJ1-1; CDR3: ASSLPGFTEAF
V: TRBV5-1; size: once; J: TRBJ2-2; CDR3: ASSFDRGSNTGELF
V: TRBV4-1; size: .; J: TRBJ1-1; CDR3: ASSQDKPQTMNTEAF
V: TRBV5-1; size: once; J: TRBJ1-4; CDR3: ASSLSGGKGATNEKLF
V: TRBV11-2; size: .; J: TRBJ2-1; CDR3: ASSSSLNEQF
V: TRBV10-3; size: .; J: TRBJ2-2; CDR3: ATVPGNTGELF
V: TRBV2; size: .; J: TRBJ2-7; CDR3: ASSVGQREQY
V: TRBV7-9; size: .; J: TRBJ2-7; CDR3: ASTKTPGTVSYEQY
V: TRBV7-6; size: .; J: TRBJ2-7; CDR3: ASSSTSGGAWVQY
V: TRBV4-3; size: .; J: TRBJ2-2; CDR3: ASSQDRWGSTGELF
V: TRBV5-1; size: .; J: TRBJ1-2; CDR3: ASSNQGTDGYT
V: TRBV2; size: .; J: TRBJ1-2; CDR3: ASSEGPYGYT
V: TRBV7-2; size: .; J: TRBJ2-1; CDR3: ASNPRDYDNEQF
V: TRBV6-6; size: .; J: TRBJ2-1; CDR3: ASSYSATSGRDEQF
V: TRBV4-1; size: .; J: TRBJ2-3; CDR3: ASSHPPGVLAGVTDTQY
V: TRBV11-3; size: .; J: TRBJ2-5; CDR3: ASSLAGSGGTQY
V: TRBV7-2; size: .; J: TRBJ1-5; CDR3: ASSSNFYQPQH
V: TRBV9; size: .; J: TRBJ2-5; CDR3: ASSASDRGQETQY
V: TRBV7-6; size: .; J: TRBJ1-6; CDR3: ASSLKFGGKGSPLH
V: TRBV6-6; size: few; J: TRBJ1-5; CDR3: ASSPQGSNQPQH